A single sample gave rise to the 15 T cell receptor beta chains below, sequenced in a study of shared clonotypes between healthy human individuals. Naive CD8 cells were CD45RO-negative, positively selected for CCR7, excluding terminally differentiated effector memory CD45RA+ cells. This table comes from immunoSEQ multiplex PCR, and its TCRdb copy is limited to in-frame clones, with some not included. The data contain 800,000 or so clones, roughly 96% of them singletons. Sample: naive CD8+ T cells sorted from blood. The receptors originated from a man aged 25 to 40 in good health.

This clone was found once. The CDR3 DNA sequence: TGTGCCAGCAGCCAAGTTACGTATGACTACGAGCAGTACTTC. Translation gives CASSQVTYDYEQYF. The chain employs TRBV14 and TRBJ2-7; D call uncertain. In germline, CDR1 is SGHDN, CDR2 FVKESK. V lost 1 base and J lost 3, with 10 bases in between. The CDR3 extends over 14 amino acids.

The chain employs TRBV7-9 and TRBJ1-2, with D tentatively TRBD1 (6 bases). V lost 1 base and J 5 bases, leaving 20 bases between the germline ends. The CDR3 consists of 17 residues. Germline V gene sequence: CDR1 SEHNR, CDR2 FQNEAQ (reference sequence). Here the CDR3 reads CASSLVRRDILGYGYTF. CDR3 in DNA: TGTGCCAGCAGCTTAGTGCGGCGGGACATACTGGGGTATGGCTACACCTTC.

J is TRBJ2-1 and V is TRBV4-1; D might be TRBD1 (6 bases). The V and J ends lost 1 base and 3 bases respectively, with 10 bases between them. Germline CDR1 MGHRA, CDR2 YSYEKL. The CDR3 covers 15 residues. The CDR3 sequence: CASSQAIGGYNEQFF. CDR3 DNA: TGCGCCAGCAGCCAAGCGATAGGGGGCTACAATGAGCAGTTCTTC.

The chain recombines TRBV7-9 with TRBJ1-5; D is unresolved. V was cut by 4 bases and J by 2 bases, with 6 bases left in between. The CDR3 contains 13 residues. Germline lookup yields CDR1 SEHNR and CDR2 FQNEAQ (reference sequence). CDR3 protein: CASSSSGNQPQHF. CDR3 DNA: TGTGCCAGCAGCTCAAGCGGCAATCAGCCCCAGCATTTT.

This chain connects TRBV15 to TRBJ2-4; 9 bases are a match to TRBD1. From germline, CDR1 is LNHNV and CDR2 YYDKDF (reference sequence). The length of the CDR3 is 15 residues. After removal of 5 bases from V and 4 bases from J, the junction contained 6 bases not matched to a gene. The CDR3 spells CATSASGTGKNIQYF. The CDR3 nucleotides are TGTGCCACCAGCGCTTCCGGGACAGGGAAAAACATTCAGTACTTC.

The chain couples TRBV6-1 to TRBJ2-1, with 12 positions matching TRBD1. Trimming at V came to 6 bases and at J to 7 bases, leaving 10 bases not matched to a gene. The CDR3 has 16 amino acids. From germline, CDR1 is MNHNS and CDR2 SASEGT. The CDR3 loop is CASSELGQGAHNEQFF. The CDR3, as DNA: TGTGCCAGCAGCGAATTGGGACAGGGGGCGCATAATGAGCAGTTCTTC.

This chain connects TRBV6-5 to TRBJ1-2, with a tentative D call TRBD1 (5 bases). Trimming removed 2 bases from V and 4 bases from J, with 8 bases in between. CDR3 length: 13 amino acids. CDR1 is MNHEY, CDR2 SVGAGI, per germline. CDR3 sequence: CASSYVGGYGYTF. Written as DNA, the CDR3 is TGTGCCAGCAGTTACGTTGGGGGCTATGGCTACACCTTC.

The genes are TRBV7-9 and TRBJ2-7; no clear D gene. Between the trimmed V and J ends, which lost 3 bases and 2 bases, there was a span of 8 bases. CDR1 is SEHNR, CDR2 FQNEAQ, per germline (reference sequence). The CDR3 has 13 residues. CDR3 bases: TGTGCCAGCAGCTTCTCTCCGACCTACGAGCAGTACTTC. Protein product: CASSFSPTYEQYF.

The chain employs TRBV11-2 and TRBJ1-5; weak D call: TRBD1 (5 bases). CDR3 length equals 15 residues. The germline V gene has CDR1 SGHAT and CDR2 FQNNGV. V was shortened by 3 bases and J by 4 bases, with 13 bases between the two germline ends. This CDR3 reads CASSFNGGWNQPQHF. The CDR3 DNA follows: TGTGCCAGCAGCTTTAACGGGGGGTGGAATCAGCCCCAGCATTTT.

CDR3 region: CASSEGGSFSGELFF. DNA for the CDR3: TGTGCCAGCAGTGAAGGGGGCAGTTTTTCCGGGGAGCTGTTTTTT. J is TRBJ2-2 and V is TRBV25-1, with D possibly TRBD1 on 6 matching bases. There are 15 residues in the CDR3. V was cut by 2 bases and J by 6 bases, with 13 bases left in between. Germline CDR1 MGHDK, CDR2 SYGVNS.

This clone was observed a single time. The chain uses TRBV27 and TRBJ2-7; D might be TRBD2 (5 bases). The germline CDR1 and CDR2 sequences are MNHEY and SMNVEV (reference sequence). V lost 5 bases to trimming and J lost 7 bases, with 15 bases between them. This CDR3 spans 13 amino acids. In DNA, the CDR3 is TGTGCCAGCAGTCCCGGAGGACCGGGGGAGCAGTACTTC. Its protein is CASSPGGPGEQYF.

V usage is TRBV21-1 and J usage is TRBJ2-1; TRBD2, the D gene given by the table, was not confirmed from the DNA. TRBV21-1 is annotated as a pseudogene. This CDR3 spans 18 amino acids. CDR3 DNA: TGTGCCAGCAGCAAAAAGTTGTTAGCGGGAAGCCCCTACAATGAGCAGTTCTTC. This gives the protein CASSKKLLAGSPYNEQFF.

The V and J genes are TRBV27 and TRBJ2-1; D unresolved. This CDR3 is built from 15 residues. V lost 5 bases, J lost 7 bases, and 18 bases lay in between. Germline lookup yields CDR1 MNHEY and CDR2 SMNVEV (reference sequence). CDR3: CASSPINGVLNEQFF. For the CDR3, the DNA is TGTGCCAGCAGTCCCATTAATGGTGTCCTGAATGAGCAGTTCTTC.

In nucleotides, the CDR3 is TGTGCCAGTAGTATGATTGGCGAGACAGGGGGCCAGCCCCAGCATTTT. Encoded protein: CASSMIGETGGQPQHF. V and J are TRBV19 and TRBJ1-5, with 10 bases matching TRBD1. This CDR3 spans 16 amino acids. Germline CDR1 LNHDA, CDR2 SQIVND (reference sequence). V gave up 3 bases and J gave up 7 bases; unmatched junction bases: 9.

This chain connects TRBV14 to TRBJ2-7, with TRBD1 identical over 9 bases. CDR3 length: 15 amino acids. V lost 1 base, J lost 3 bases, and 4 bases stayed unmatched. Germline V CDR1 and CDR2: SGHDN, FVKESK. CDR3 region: CASSQVGTGLYEQYF. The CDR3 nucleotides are TGTGCCAGCAGCCAAGTTGGGACAGGGCTCTACGAGCAGTACTTC.